A selection of T cell receptor beta chains follows, all from one sample in a study of T cell repertoires in cytomegalovirus infection. For these TCRs, the target antigens are not known. TCRdb fed the reads into MiXCR, producing one record per CDR3 protein. The table records about 570,000 distinct CDR3 sequences, under 45% of them present only once. The starting material was cultured PBMCs, obtained from culture after CMV antigen stimulation. These receptors all stem from a human donor in good health (CMV status not recorded). Some clones in this sample may be carry-over from other donors' samples. CDR3s include the opening cysteine and the closing phenylalanine or tryptophan. The D gene is left open where the match is weak. Clone sizes are given selectively: once, few, many, or a class where the clone is expanded.

clone_size,cdr3_length,j_call,v_call,d_call,cdr3_nt,cdr3_aa
NA,16,TRBJ2-2,TRBV5-3,TRBD2,TGTGCCAGCAGCTTGGAGGGACTAGCGGGAACCGGGGAGCTGTTTTTT,CASSLEGLAGTGELFF
few,13,TRBJ1-2,TRBV28,NA,TGTGCCAGCACTCAGGGCGGCGACTATGGCTACACCTTC,CASTQGGDYGYTF
NA,15,TRBJ1-5,TRBV25-1,NA,TGTGCCAGCCATGGACTGTTTCTAAGCAATCAGCCCCAGCATTTT,CASHGLFLSNQPQHF
few,17,TRBJ2-1,TRBV7-2,TRBD2,TGTGCCAGCAGCTTGACTAGCGGGGGGCCTTTGTTGTCTGAGCAGTTCTTC,CASSLTSGGPLLSEQFF
NA,12,TRBJ2-5,TRBV29-1,TRBD2,TGCAGCGTCGGGACTAGCGGAGAGACCCAGTACTTC,CSVGTSGETQYF
NA,16,TRBJ2-2,TRBV6-6,NA,TGTGCCAGCAGTGCAGCCAGCCCCGGGTTCACCGGGGAGCTGTTTTTT,CASSAASPGFTGELFF
NA,15,TRBJ1-1,TRBV28,NA,TGTGCCAGCATTAAAGGGCTGAGGGGAAACACTGAAGCTTTCTTT,CASIKGLRGNTEAFF
NA,11,TRBJ2-3,TRBV7-2,NA,TGTGCCAGCACCGATTGGGATACGCAGTATTTT,CASTDWDTQYF
NA,12,TRBJ2-1,TRBV7-2,NA,TGTGCCAGCAGCCCCCGGGGCAAGGAGCAGTTCTTC,CASSPRGKEQFF
few,14,TRBJ2-2,TRBV4-1,NA,TGTGCCAGCAGCCAAGAAGGGGGTGCGGGGGAGCTGTTTTTT,CASSQEGGAGELFF
NA,15,TRBJ2-7,TRBV4-2,TRBD1,TGTGCCAGCAGCCAAGATACAGGGGGGTTCTACGAGCAGTACTTC,CASSQDTGGFYEQYF
NA,15,TRBJ2-1,TRBV7-2,TRBD2,TGTGCCAGCAGCCAAACTAGCGCCTTATACAATGAGCAGTTCTTC,CASSQTSALYNEQFF
NA,14,TRBJ2-5,TRBV15,NA,TGTGCCACCAGCAGACTAGCGATACAAGAGACCCAGTACTTC,CATSRLAIQETQYF
many,14,TRBJ2-5,TRBV7-8,NA,TGTGCCAGCAGCTTAGAAAGCGGGTGGGAGACCCAGTACTTC,CASSLESGWETQYF
NA,14,TRBJ2-7,TRBV6-5,NA,TGTGCCAGCAGCCGCAGCAGGGACACCTACGAGCAGTACTTC,CASSRSRDTYEQYF
few,14,TRBJ2-5,TRBV7-6,NA,TGTGCCAGCAGCTTATATGAGGGGTCAGAGACCCAGTACTTC,CASSLYEGSETQYF
NA,16,TRBJ2-5,TRBV9,TRBD2,TGTGCCAGCAGCGTATCTAATAGGCGGGGGGGTGAGACCCAGTACTTC,CASSVSNRRGGETQYF
NA,15,TRBJ1-6,TRBV7-2,TRBD1,TGTGCCAGCAGTCAATTTGGGACAGGGTTGTCACCCCTCCACTTT,CASSQFGTGLSPLHF
NA,18,TRBJ2-7,TRBV7-8,NA,TGTGCCAGCAGCTTAAAGCAGGGGTTGGGTACCGGCCGCTACGAGCAGTACTTC,CASSLKQGLGTGRYEQYF
many,15,TRBJ2-5,TRBV7-2,TRBD2,TGTGCCAGCAGCCCGTGGACTAGACGACAAGAGACCCAGTACTTC,CASSPWTRRQETQYF
many,14,TRBJ1-1,TRBV7-2,TRBD1,TGTGCCAGCAGCTTAAGGGGGCTAGGGACTGAAGCTTTCTTT,CASSLRGLGTEAFF
NA,12,TRBJ2-3,TRBV18,NA,TGTGCCAGCTCACCTAAGACCGGGGCGCAGTATTTT,CASSPKTGAQYF
NA,17,TRBJ2-1,TRBV6-5,TRBD1,TGTGCCAGCGAGGGGTCCAGCGGGGACAGGGGATACAATGAGCAGTTCTTC,CASEGSSGDRGYNEQFF
NA,13,TRBJ1-5,TRBV7-2,NA,TGTGCCAGCAGCTTAGGAGTGGACAGGCCCCAGCATTTT,CASSLGVDRPQHF
few,16,TRBJ1-1,TRBV4-1,TRBD1,TGCGCCAGCAGCCTTAAACAGGGGCGGCGGGACACTGAAGCTTTCTTT,CASSLKQGRRDTEAFF
many,13,TRBJ2-7,TRBV7-2,NA,TGTGCCAGCAGCTTAGCGGGCTCCTACGAGCAGTACTTC,CASSLAGSYEQYF
NA,15,TRBJ2-7,TRBV7-2,TRBD1,TGTGCCAGCAGCACCGACAGGGCATCCCTCTACGAGCAGTACTTC,CASSTDRASLYEQYF
NA,16,TRBJ2-7,TRBV27,TRBD2,TGTGCCAGCAGACCCCTACAACCAGGGACTAGCGGCGAGCAGTACTTC,CASRPLQPGTSGEQYF
NA,15,TRBJ2-7,TRBV5-1,TRBD1,TGCGCCAGCACCTCGGGACAGCCAGTATCCTACGAGCAGTACTTC,CASTSGQPVSYEQYF
few,11,TRBJ1-2,TRBV7-2,NA,TGTGCCAGCAGCCAAGGGGCCGGCTACACCTTC,CASSQGAGYTF
NA,14,TRBJ1-1,TRBV9,NA,TGTGCCAGCAGCGTATCAGCGCGGAACACTGAAGCTTTCTTT,CASSVSARNTEAFF
NA,15,TRBJ2-5,TRBV2,TRBD1,TGTGCCAGCAGTGGAACAGGGGTCCGGCAAGAGACCCAGTACTTC,CASSGTGVRQETQYF
NA,12,TRBJ2-1,TRBV12-3/TRBV12-4,NA,TGTGCCAGCAGTTTAGAGGGGCATGAGCAGTTCTTC,CASSLEGHEQFF
few,14,TRBJ1-2,TRBV28,NA,TGTGCCAGCAGCCGATTCGGGGGGATCTATGGCTACACCTTC,CASSRFGGIYGYTF
NA,17,TRBJ1-5,TRBV28,TRBD1,TGTGCCAGCAGTAAGGGGGCAGGGAGAAGAAGCAATCAGCCCCAGCATTTT,CASSKGAGRRSNQPQHF
few,17,TRBJ2-3,TRBV7-2,NA,TGTGCCAGCAGCCACCCTAGGGCGGCTAGGGATGGAGATACGCAGTATTTT,CASSHPRAARDGDTQYF
NA,14,TRBJ2-7,TRBV7-9,TRBD2,TGTGCCAGCAGCCCACTAGCGGATCCCTACGAGCAGTACTTC,CASSPLADPYEQYF
few,14,TRBJ2-5,TRBV7-9,NA,TGTGCCAGCAGTTTGGGGCCCTCGAAAGAGACCCAGTACTTC,CASSLGPSKETQYF
NA,13,TRBJ2-5,TRBV20-1,NA,TGCAGTGCTAGTCGGTTAGCCCTCCAGACCCAGTACTTC,CSASRLALQTQYF